These 15 T cell receptor beta chains originate from one sample sequenced in a study of vaccination and CD4 T cells after COVID-19. Sample treatment: approximately nine-day PBMC culture with coronavirus spike peptide pools or control peptides (ViraFEST assay). For these receptors, no antigen is known. An Oncomine TCR Beta short-read assay was used to sequence the DNA from cultured CD4+ T cells. TCRdb redid the calling of the PCR reads with MiXCR, one entry per CDR3 protein. The repertoire holds more than 10,000 distinct CDR3 sequences, around 46% seen once, with around 21% in the top ten. Sequenced input: CD4+ T cells from blood, cultured in vitro. The source is a human donor who had recovered from COVID-19.

The rearrangement joins TRBV20-1 to TRBJ2-1; the D gene is possibly TRBD1 (5 bases). Germline CDR1 reads DFQATT; CDR2 reads SNEGSKA (reference sequence). The V and J ends lost 3 bases and 7 bases respectively, with 22 bases between them. The CDR3 is made up of 16 amino acids. The chain's CDR3 is CSARRRRAKDYNEQFF. The CDR3, as DNA: TGCAGTGCTAGGAGGCGCAGGGCCAAAGATTATAATGAGCAGTTCTTC.

J is TRBJ2-7 and V is TRBV20-1; the D gene is possibly TRBD2 (6 bases). CDR1 DFQATT and CDR2 SNEGSKA come from the germline V gene (reference sequence). With 7 bases removed from V and 2 bases from J, the gap between germline ends came to 12 bases. The CDR3 sequence is 12 residues long. The CDR3 nucleotides are TGCAGTGTCGGGAGTCCGACCTACGAGCAGTACTTC. Amino acids: CSVGSPTYEQYF.

The V gene is TRBV10-3, the J gene TRBJ2-1; perhaps TRBD1 as D (6 bases). Germline lookup yields CDR1 ENHRY and CDR2 SYGVKD. The V and J ends lost 3 bases and 4 bases respectively, with 10 bases between them. This CDR3 spans 14 amino acids. CDR3 loop: CAISDRDKYNEQFF. In DNA, the CDR3 is TGTGCCATCAGTGATAGGGACAAATACAATGAGCAGTTCTTC.

The genes are TRBV18 and TRBJ2-7; the match to TRBD1 covers 10 bases. The V segment lost 3 bases and the J segment 2 bases; nucleotides outside the gene matches: 1. The germline V gene has CDR1 KGHSH and CDR2 LQKENI. CDR3 length equals 14 residues. The CDR3 reads CASSPGTGAYEQYF. The CDR3 DNA reads TGTGCCAGCTCACCCGGGACAGGGGCCTACGAGCAGTACTTC.

This rearrangement joins TRBV5-1 to TRBJ2-1, with 11 positions matching TRBD2. The trim removed 1 base at V and 2 bases at J, leaving 2 bases unmatched. The length of the CDR3 is 16 residues. CDR1 is SGHRS, CDR2 YFSETQ, per germline. The CDR3 is CASSLLAGGTYNEQFF. The CDR3, as DNA: TGCGCCAGCAGCTTGTTAGCGGGAGGGACCTACAATGAGCAGTTCTTC. The full variable domain, in which reference TRBV5-1 and TRBJ2-1 provide the parts outside the CDR3, is KAGVTQTPRYLIKTRGQQVTLSCSPISGHRSVSWYQQTPGQGLQFLFEYFSETQRNKGNFPGRFSGRQFSNSRSEMNVSTLELGDSALYLCASSLLAGGTYNEQFFGPGTRLTVL.

The rearrangement links TRBV10-1 to TRBJ2-1; unclear D gene. This CDR3 has 13 amino acids. Trimming cost V 9 bases and J 9 bases, with 18 bases left between them. Per the germline V gene, CDR1 is WNHNN and CDR2 is SYGVQD (reference sequence). The CDR3 loop reads CASPRHHGCEQFF. The CDR3 DNA sequence: TGCGCCAGTCCACGTCACCATGGTTGTGAGCAGTTCTTC.

This rearrangement joins TRBV2 to TRBJ2-7, with TRBD2 as a possible D gene (6 bases). Trimming removed 7 bases at V and 4 bases at J, with 17 bases between. This CDR3 contains 14 residues. Germline CDR1 is SNHLY and CDR2 is FYNNEI. The CDR3 sequence: CASKQSGLVYEQYF. CDR3 nucleotide sequence: TGTGCCAGCAAACAAAGCGGGCTGGTTTACGAGCAGTACTTC.

This chain links TRBV29-1 with TRBJ2-7, with TRBD1 matching over 7 bases. The CDR3 extends over 13 amino acids. CDR1 SQVTM and CDR2 ANQGSEA come from the germline V gene. The J segment lost 6 bases and the V segment lost 7 bases, leaving 12 bases of the junction unmatched. The CDR3 nucleotides are TGCAGCGGGGGAAGACAGGGAGAACGCGAGCAGTACTTC. Translated, it gives CSGGRQGEREQYF.

V is TRBV10-2 and J is TRBJ2-1; TRBD2 aligns across 13 bases. CDR3 length: 16 amino acids. Germline V gene sequence: CDR1 WSHSY, CDR2 SAAADI. Trimming took 8 bases from V and 8 from J; bases not matched to a gene: 12. The CDR3, as DNA: TGCGCCAGCGCTAGACTAGCGGGAGGAACAGAGTATGAGCAGTTCTTC. This encodes CASARLAGGTEYEQFF.

This clonotype has a handful of counts. The chain uses TRBV21-1 and TRBJ2-3; the table's D call, TRBD2, has no DNA check behind it. TRBV21-1 is classified as a pseudogene. The CDR3 sequence is 16 residues long. As DNA, the CDR3 is TGTGCCAGCAGCAAGGCCAAGGGACTAGTTGCTGATACGCAGTATTTT. Translated, it gives CASSKAKGLVADTQYF.

V usage is TRBV7-9 and J usage is TRBJ2-7; maybe TRBD2 (5 bases). Germline loops: CDR1 SEHNR, CDR2 FQNEAQ (reference sequence). The CDR3 contains 16 residues. With 1 base removed from V and 6 bases from J, the gap between germline ends came to 19 bases. The CDR3: CASSLGTGIKSAEQYF. DNA for the CDR3: TGTGCCAGCAGCTTAGGGACGGGAATAAAGTCTGCCGAGCAGTACTTC. The variable domain in full, completed from reference TRBV7-9 and TRBJ2-7, reads DTGVSQNPRHKITKRGQNVTFRCDPISEHNRLYWYRQTLGQGPEFLTYFQNEAQLEKSRLLSDRFSAERPKGSFSTLEIQRTEQGDSAMYLCASSLGTGIKSAEQYFGPGTRLTVT.

The V call is TRBV6-5, the J call TRBJ2-4; perhaps TRBD2 as D (6 bases). The germline gives CDR1 MNHEY, CDR2 SVGAGI. V was clipped by 2 bases and J by 0 bases, with 8 bases between them. The CDR3 has 15 residues. This CDR3 is CASSYTGLAKNIQYF. The CDR3, as DNA: TGTGCCAGCAGTTACACGGGACTAGCCAAAAACATTCAGTACTTC.

V and J are TRBV11-3 and TRBJ2-1; no firm D call. The V gene lost 1 base and the J gene lost 5 bases, with 9 bases spanning the gap. This CDR3 has 14 amino acids. CDR1 and CDR2 from the germline V gene are SGHNT and YENEEA. CDR3 coding DNA: TGTGCCAGCAGCTTAGGAGCCCCGGACAATGAGCAGTTCTTC. This translates into CASSLGAPDNEQFF.

J is TRBJ1-1 and V is TRBV20-1; D call uncertain. Germline CDR1 and CDR2: DFQATT and SNEGSKA (reference sequence). V was shortened by 0 bases and J by 0 bases, with 5 bases between the two germline ends. This CDR3 spans 13 amino acids. CDR3: CSARDSMNTEAFF. The CDR3 coding sequence is TGCAGTGCTAGAGATTCCATGAACACTGAAGCTTTCTTT.

This sequence joins TRBV19 and TRBJ2-7; D tentatively fits TRBD1 or TRBD2 (5 bases each). Trimming took 6 bases from V and 2 from J, leaving 5 bases between them. The CDR3 runs 11 residues. The germline V gene encodes CDR1 LNHDA and CDR2 SQIVND (reference sequence). DNA for the CDR3: TGTGCCAGTAGGGGGGCCTACGAGCAGTACTTC. Translated: CASRGAYEQYF.